A selection of T cell receptor beta chains follows, all from one sample in a study of cytomegalovirus exposure and HLA in healthy donors. Assay used: immunoSEQ multiplex PCR; TCRdb lists only in-frame clones, some missing. The data show 150,000 to 200,000 clones, 75% to 85% seen once. Sample: PBMCs. These receptors were collected from a woman aged 18-29 years in good health and CMV-seropositive. The CDR3 runs from the conserved cysteine through the conserved F or W. Fields, in order: V gene, D gene, clone size, J gene, CDR3 protein, CDR3 DNA. A D gene is named only where the DNA matches it firmly. Expanded clones get a size class; other rows say once, few or many, or leave the size out.

>TRBV11-3|TRBD1|-|TRBJ2-7
CASSSAGTGDYEQYF
TGTGCCAGCAGCTCCGCCGGGACAGGGGATTACGAGCAGTACTTC
>TRBV5-4|TRBD1|-|TRBJ1-1
CASSLVGTGGGEAFF
TGTGCCAGCAGCTTGGTGGGGACAGGGGGAGGCGAAGCTTTCTTT
>TRBV18|-|-|TRBJ1-2
CASSPLEGSNYGYTF
TGTGCCAGCTCACCCTTGGAGGGGTCTAACTATGGCTACACCTTC
>TRBV18|-|-|TRBJ2-5
CASSIWGQQETQYF
TGTGCCAGCTCAATCTGGGGCCAACAAGAGACCCAGTACTTC
>TRBV5-6|-|-|TRBJ2-3
CASSPETGRSTDTQYF
TGTGCCAGCAGCCCGGAGACAGGCCGTAGCACAGATACGCAGTATTTT
>TRBV10-3|TRBD2|-|TRBJ2-3
CAISQTQRGGRSTDTQYF
TGTGCCATCAGCCAGACCCAGCGGGGGGGCCGGAGCACAGATACGCAGTATTTT
>TRBV10-3|-|once|TRBJ2-3
CAISESTPHGTDTQYF
TGTGCCATCAGTGAGTCGACTCCTCATGGCACAGATACGCAGTATTTT
>TRBV5-5|-|-|TRBJ1-5
CASSLARVDQPQHF
TGTGCCAGCAGCTTGGCCCGGGTTGATCAGCCCCAGCATTTT
>TRBV2|TRBD1|once|TRBJ1-6
CAGGTANYNSPLHF
TGTGCCGGCGGGACAGCCAACTATAATTCACCCCTCCACTTT
>TRBV7-9|-|-|TRBJ1-5
CASSPGPARVGQPQHF
TGTGCCAGCAGCCCCGGGCCCGCCAGGGTGGGCCAGCCCCAGCATTTT
>TRBV7-2|-|-|TRBJ2-2
CASSVTGLNTGELFF
TGTGCCAGCAGCGTTACGGGGTTGAACACCGGGGAGCTGTTTTTT
>TRBV30|-|once|TRBJ1-4
CAWSVGVGGEKLFF
TGTGCCTGGAGTGTAGGAGTAGGGGGAGAAAAACTGTTTTTT
>TRBV5-4|TRBD1|-|TRBJ2-3
CASSPTGGFSDTQYF
TGTGCCAGCAGCCCGACAGGGGGTTTCTCAGATACGCAGTATTTT
>TRBV27|TRBD1|-|TRBJ2-7
CASSRSYRDRGYEQYF
TGTGCCAGCAGCAGATCGTACCGGGACAGGGGCTACGAGCAGTACTTC
>TRBV5-1|-|-|TRBJ1-5
CASSLGEQGQPQHF
TGCGCCAGCAGCTTGGGGGAACAGGGTCAGCCCCAGCATTTT
>TRBV4-3|TRBD2|-|TRBJ2-3
CASSQDLPLGTSGGITDTQYF
TGCGCCAGCAGCCAAGATCTGCCTCTAGGGACTAGCGGGGGAATCACAGATACGCAGTATTTT
>TRBV10-2|-|-|TRBJ1-5
CASSEPEDLLGGKQPQHF
TGCGCCAGCAGTGAGCCAGAGGACCTATTGGGGGGGAAACAGCCCCAGCATTTT
>TRBV4-1|TRBD2|-|TRBJ2-2
CASSQAGGPKNTGELFF
TGCGCCAGCAGCCAAGCGGGGGGGCCGAAGAACACCGGGGAGCTGTTTTTT
>TRBV18|-|few|TRBJ1-2
CASSPSGQPGNYGYTF
TGTGCCAGCTCACCATCTGGACAACCAGGCAATTATGGCTACACCTTC
>TRBV7-9|-|-|TRBJ1-1
CASSPTGTEAFF
TGTGCCAGCAGCCCTACAGGCACTGAAGCTTTCTTT
>TRBV6-5|TRBD2|-|TRBJ2-3
CASSTAGVGDTQYF
TGTGCCAGCAGTACCGCGGGGGTTGGAGATACGCAGTATTTT
>TRBV11-2|-|few|TRBJ1-3
CASSFRGAGEGNTIYF
TGTGCCAGCAGCTTCCGTGGAGCAGGGGAAGGAAACACCATATATTTT
>TRBV6-5|-|-|TRBJ1-3
CASSYSTGGNTIYF
TGTGCCAGCAGTTACTCGACAGGTGGAAACACCATATATTTT
>TRBV5-6|-|-|TRBJ1-5
CASSSWTPEGVYSNQPQHF
TGTGCCAGCAGCTCCTGGACTCCCGAGGGGGTATATAGCAATCAGCCCCAGCATTTT
>TRBV11-3|TRBD2|few|TRBJ2-3
CASSYGGTTDTQYF
TGTGCCAGCAGTTACGGGGGGACCACAGATACGCAGTATTTT
>TRBV19|-|-|TRBJ1-2
CASTPDKNYGYTF
TGTGCCAGTACCCCGGACAAGAACTATGGCTACACCTTC
>TRBV19|-|once|TRBJ2-4
CASRQGSTLAKNIQYF
TGTGCCAGTAGACAGGGATCCACCCTAGCCAAAAACATTCAGTACTTC
>TRBV6-4|-|-|TRBJ2-1
CASTPGEAANEQFF
TGTGCCAGCACCCCGGGAGAGGCGGCTAATGAGCAGTTCTTC
>TRBV10-3|TRBD1|-|TRBJ1-5
CAIGTGANQPQHF
TGTGCCATTGGGACAGGGGCTAATCAGCCCCAGCATTTT
>TRBV7-7|TRBD2|-|TRBJ2-2
CASRATSGGDHTGELFF
TGTGCCAGCCGGGCGACTAGCGGGGGTGATCACACCGGGGAGCTGTTTTTT